This TCR beta chain was retrieved from a study of T cell responses to AZD1222 COVID-19 vaccine. Samples with a second dose at about 4 or about 12 weeks were pooled together. Study-wide findings and caveats: Regions left unmutated in variants are reportedly the target of nearly half of spike-specific TCRs. Regions 160-218 and 743-854 held dominance among vaccine-associated CD4 TCRs, which spanned spike. The donor group comprised mostly white British people and more females; the analysis possibly underestimated clonal diversity.

Note on this clone: The antigen is not known.

Between the trimmed V and J ends, which lost 4 bases and 1 base, there was a span of 12 bases. Germline V lookup: CDR1 SGHNT, CDR2 YYREEE (reference sequence). This CDR3 has 15 residues. The data were produced by immunoSEQ multiplex PCR, yet TCRdb's version contains in-frame clones alone and is incomplete. The top ten hold about 1.3% of the sample, which has around 80,000 clones, roughly four fifths seen once. The chain couples TRBV5-4 to TRBJ2-1; D ambiguous. The TCR comes from an adult who received the AZD1222 COVID-19 vaccine. The sequenced sample was peripheral blood, obtained 28 days after the second AZD1222 dose. The CDR3 region is CASSPSTGSYNEQFF. The CDR3 DNA reads TGTGCCAGCAGCCCCAGTACCGGGTCCTACAATGAGCAGTTCTTC.